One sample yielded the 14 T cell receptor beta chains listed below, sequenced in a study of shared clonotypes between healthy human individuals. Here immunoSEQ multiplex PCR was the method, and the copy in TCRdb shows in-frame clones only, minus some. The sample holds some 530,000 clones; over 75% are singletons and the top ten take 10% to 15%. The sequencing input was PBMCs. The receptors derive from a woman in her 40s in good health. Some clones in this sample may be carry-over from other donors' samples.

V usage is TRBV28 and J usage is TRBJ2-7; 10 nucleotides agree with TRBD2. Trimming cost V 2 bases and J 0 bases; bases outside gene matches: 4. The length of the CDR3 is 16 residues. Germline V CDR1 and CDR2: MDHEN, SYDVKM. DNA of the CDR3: TGTGCCAGCAGTTTAGAACTAGCGGGACTCTCCTACGAGCAGTACTTC. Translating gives CASSLELAGLSYEQYF. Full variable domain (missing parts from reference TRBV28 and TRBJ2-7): DVKVTQSSRYLVKRTGEKVFLECVQDMDHENMFWYRQDPGLGLRLIYFSYDVKMKEKGDIPEGYSVSREKKERFSLILESASTNQTSMYLCASSLELAGLSYEQYFGPGTRLTVT.

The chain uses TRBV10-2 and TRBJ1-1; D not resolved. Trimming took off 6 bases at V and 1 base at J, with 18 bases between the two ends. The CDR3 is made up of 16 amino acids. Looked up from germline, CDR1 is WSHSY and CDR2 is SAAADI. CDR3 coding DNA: TGCGCCAGCAGGCGCGAAAGGATTGGCGGGAACACTGAAGCTTTCTTT. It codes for CASRRERIGGNTEAFF.

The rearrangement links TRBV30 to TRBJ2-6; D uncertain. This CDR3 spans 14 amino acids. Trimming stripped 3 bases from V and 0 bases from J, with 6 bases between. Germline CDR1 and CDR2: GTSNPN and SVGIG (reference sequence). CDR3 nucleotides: TGTGCCTGGAGATCGGCCTCTGGGGCCAACGTCCTGACTTTC. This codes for CAWRSASGANVLTF.

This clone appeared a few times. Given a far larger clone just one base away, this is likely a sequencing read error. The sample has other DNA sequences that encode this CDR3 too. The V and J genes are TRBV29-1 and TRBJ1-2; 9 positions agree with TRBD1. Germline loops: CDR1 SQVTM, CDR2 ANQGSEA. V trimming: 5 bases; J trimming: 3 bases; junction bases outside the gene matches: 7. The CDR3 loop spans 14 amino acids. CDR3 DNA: TGCAGCGTTACCACAGGGGGCCTGGACTATGGCTACACCTTC. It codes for CSVTTGGLDYGYTF. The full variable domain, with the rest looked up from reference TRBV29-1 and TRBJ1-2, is SAVISQKPSRDICQRGTSLTIQCQVDSQVTMMFWYRQQPGQSLTLIATANQGSEATYESGFVIDKFPISRPNLTFSTLTVSNMSPEDSSIYLCSVTTGGLDYGYTFGSGTRLTVV.

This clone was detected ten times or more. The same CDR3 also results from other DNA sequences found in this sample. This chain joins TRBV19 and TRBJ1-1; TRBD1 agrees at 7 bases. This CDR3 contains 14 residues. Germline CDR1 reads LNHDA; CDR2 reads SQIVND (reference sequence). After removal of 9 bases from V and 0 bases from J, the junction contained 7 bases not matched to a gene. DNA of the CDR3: TGTGCCAGCACTCTGACAGGGCTGAACACTGAAGCTTTCTTT. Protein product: CASTLTGLNTEAFF.

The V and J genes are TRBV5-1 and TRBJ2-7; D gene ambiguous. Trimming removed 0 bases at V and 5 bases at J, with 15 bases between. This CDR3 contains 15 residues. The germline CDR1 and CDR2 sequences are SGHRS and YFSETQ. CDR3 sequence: CASSLEGPELDEQYF. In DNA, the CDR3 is TGCGCCAGCAGCTTGGAGGGCCCTGAGCTAGACGAGCAGTACTTC. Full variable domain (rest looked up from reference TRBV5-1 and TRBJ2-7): KAGVTQTPRYLIKTRGQQVTLSCSPISGHRSVSWYQQTPGQGLQFLFEYFSETQRNKGNFPGRFSGRQFSNSRSEMNVSTLELGDSALYLCASSLEGPELDEQYFGPGTRLTVT.

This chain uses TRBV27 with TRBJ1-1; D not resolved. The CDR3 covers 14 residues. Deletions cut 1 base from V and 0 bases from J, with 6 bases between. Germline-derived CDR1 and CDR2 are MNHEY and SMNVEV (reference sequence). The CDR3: CASSLWQMNTEAFF. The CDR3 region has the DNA TGTGCCAGCAGTTTATGGCAGATGAACACTGAAGCTTTCTTT.

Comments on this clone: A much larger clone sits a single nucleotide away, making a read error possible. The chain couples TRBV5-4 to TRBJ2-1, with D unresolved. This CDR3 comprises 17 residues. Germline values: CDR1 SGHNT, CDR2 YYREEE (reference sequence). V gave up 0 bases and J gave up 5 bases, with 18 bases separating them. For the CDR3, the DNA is TGTGCCAGCAGCTTGGCCAGGTACTTCTCCCTTAACAATGAGCAGTTCTTC. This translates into CASSLARYFSLNNEQFF.

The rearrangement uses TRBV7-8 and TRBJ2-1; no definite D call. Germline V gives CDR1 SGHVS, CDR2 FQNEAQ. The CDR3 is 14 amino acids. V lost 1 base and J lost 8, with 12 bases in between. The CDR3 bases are TGTGCCAGCAGCTTAGTTAGTTTGTTAGATGAGCAGTTCTTC. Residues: CASSLVSLLDEQFF.

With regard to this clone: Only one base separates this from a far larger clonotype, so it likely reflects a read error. This chain's CDR3 is CSVEDCSRVNFQETQYF. In DNA form, the CDR3 reads TGCAGCGTTGAAGATTGCTCGCGGGTGAATTTCCAAGAGACCCAGTACTTC. The V and J genes are TRBV29-1 and TRBJ2-5, with D possibly being TRBD2 (5 bases). V lost 0 bases, J lost 1 base, and 18 bases lay in between. In germline, CDR1 is SQVTM, CDR2 ANQGSEA. The CDR3 runs 17 residues.

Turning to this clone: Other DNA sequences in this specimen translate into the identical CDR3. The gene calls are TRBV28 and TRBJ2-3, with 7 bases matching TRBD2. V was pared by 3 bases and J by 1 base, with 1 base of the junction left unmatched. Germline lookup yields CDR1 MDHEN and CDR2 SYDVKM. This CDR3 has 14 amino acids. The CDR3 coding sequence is TGTGCCAGCAGTTTCAGCGGGGGCACAGATACGCAGTATTTT. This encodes CASSFSGGTDTQYF.

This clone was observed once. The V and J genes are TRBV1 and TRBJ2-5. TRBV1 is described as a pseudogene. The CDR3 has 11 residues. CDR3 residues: CTSSQDETQYF. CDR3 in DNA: TGCACCAGCAGCCAAGACGAGACCCAGTACTTC.

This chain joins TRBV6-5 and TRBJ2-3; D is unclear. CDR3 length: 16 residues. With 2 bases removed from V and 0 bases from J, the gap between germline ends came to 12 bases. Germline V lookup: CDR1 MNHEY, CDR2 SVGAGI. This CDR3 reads CASSYPTGTSTDTQYF. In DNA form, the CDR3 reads TGTGCCAGCAGTTACCCGACTGGAACTAGCACAGATACGCAGTATTTT.

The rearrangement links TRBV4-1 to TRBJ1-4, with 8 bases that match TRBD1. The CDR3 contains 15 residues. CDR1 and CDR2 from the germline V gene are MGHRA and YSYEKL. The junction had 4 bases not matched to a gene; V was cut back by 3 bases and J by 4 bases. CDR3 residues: CASSHGQGDNEKLFF. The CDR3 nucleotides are TGCGCCAGCAGCCACGGACAGGGAGATAATGAAAAACTGTTTTTT.